The 31 T cell receptor beta chains reported below all come from one sample, sequenced in a study of prognosis after radiotherapy for stage I lung cancer. Genomic DNA provided the template from which TCR beta CDR3 was amplified by two-round multiplex PCR. Primers (each specific to one TRBV or TRBJ gene) were used in first-round PCR. TCRdb processed the multiplex PCR reads anew with MiXCR; each CDR3 protein has one entry. The sample includes over 20,000 distinct CDR3 sequences, under 40% of them seen just once. The sequencing here drew on PBMCs, taken before or after stereotactic body radiation therapy (not recorded which). These TCRs come from a donor aged 50 or older with non-small cell lung cancer.

This sequence joins TRBV6-2 or TRBV6-3 and TRBJ1-3; tentative D call: TRBD1 (5 bases). The length of the CDR3 is 14 residues. The V gene's germline CDR1 is MNHEY and CDR2 SVGEGT. V lost 11 bases to trimming and J lost 3 bases, with 17 bases between them. Here the CDR3 DNA reads TGTGCCTCGCGGGGGGGAGTAGTTGGAAACACCATATATTTT. Its protein product is CASRGGVVGNTIYF.

This sequence joins TRBV28 and TRBJ1-6; the D is unclear. Trimming left V 2 bases short and J 7 bases short, with 9 bases between. Germline V gene lookup returns CDR1 MDHEN and CDR2 SYDVKM. There are 14 residues in the CDR3. For the CDR3, the DNA is TGTGCCAGCAGTTTAATAGATGAGAATTCACCCCTCCACTTT. This sequence encodes CASSLIDENSPLHF. The full variable domain, completed using reference TRBV28 and TRBJ1-6, is DVKVTQSSRYLVKRTGEKVFLECVQDMDHENMFWYRQDPGLGLRLIYFSYDVKMKEKGDIPEGYSVSREKKERFSLILESASTNQTSMYLCASSLIDENSPLHFGNGTRLTVT.

This clonotype occurred a few times. This chain links TRBV5-1 with TRBJ2-7; a weak D match, TRBD1 (5 bases). V lost 2 bases, J lost 5 bases, and 8 bases lay in between. The CDR3 is 12 amino acids. In germline, CDR1 is SGHRS, CDR2 YFSETQ. CDR3 coding DNA: TGCGCCAGCAGCTTCGACAGAAACGAGCAGTACTTC. Translating it yields CASSFDRNEQYF.

This clonotype was recorded at least ten times. The rearrangement uses TRBV20-1 and TRBJ2-7; TRBD2 might be the D (6 bases). The length of the CDR3 is 16 residues. The germline V and J ends were trimmed by 6 bases and 5 bases, with 26 bases remaining between them. Germline V gene lookup returns CDR1 DFQATT and CDR2 SNEGSKA (reference sequence). CDR3 nucleotides: TGCAGTGCGACGGGGGTCGGGAGTGGAGTTAGGGACGAGCAGTACTTC. Its protein product is CSATGVGSGVRDEQYF.

This clonotype came up many times. The rearrangement joins TRBV19 to TRBJ2-3; TRBD2 matches at 7 bases. V dropped 3 bases and J dropped 5; count of bases not matched to a gene: 5. This CDR3 spans 14 amino acids. Looked up from germline, CDR1 is LNHDA and CDR2 is SQIVND (reference sequence). In nucleotides, the CDR3 is TGTGCCAGTAGTATCGGGGGGAGTAGAGATACGCAGTATTTT. Translation: CASSIGGSRDTQYF.

This clonotype appeared once. This sequence joins TRBV6-1 and TRBJ1-2; 8 bases fit TRBD1. The CDR3 has 13 amino acids. The germline CDR1 and CDR2 sequences are MNHNS and SASEGT. Trimming took 6 bases from V and 8 from J; bases not matched to a gene: 8. The CDR3 loop is CASRADRAQGYTF. CDR3 coding DNA: TGTGCCAGCAGAGCGGACAGGGCTCAGGGCTACACCTTC.

The rearrangement joins TRBV11-2 to TRBJ2-3; possibly TRBD1 or TRBD2 for D (5 bases each). In germline, CDR1 is SGHAT, CDR2 FQNNGV. With 5 bases removed from V and 4 bases from J, the gap between germline ends came to 13 bases. This CDR3 spans 14 amino acids. The CDR3 reads CASSTGTQPDTQYF. DNA for the CDR3: TGTGCCAGCAGCACCGGGACCCAGCCAGATACGCAGTATTTT.

In its sample, this clonotype was seen many times. The chain links TRBV30 to TRBJ2-7; D gene ambiguous. The CDR3 totals 11 residues. CDR1 and CDR2 from the germline V gene are GTSNPN and SVGIG (reference sequence). V was cut by 2 bases and J by 3 bases, with 5 bases left in between. CDR3 in amino acids: CAWSHFYEQYF. CDR3 bases: TGTGCCTGGAGTCATTTCTACGAGCAGTACTTC.

This clonotype was observed many times. V is TRBV27 and J is TRBJ1-2; D gene unclear. This CDR3 contains 12 residues. V was pared by 5 bases and J by 3 bases, with 7 bases between. The V gene's germline CDR1 is MNHEY and CDR2 SMNVEV (reference sequence). Here the CDR3 DNA reads TGTGCCAGCAGTAAGGACGACTATGGCTACACCTTC. Its translation is CASSKDDYGYTF.

The CDR3 nucleotides read TGCAGTGCTAGAGATCCGGTTAACACAGATACGCAGTATTTT. It specifies CSARDPVNTDTQYF. This rearrangement joins TRBV20-1 to TRBJ2-3; D is unresolved. Germline V CDR1 and CDR2: DFQATT, SNEGSKA (reference sequence). CDR3 length: 14 amino acids. Trimming removed 0 bases from V and 2 bases from J, with 9 bases in between.

This clonotype was seen repeatedly, ten times or more. An end of the junction differs from the germline gene, which may be a read error. The CDR3 is CASSYGGSDEKLFF. DNA for the CDR3: TGTGCCAGTAGTTACGGTGGGTCAGATGAAAAACTGTTTTTT. The chain couples TRBV6-9 to TRBJ1-4, with D uncertain. Per germline, CDR1 MNHGY and CDR2 SVAAGI. The CDR3 is 14 residues long.

This chain connects TRBV20-1 to TRBJ2-1; D may be TRBD2 (5 bases). Germline lookup yields CDR1 DFQATT and CDR2 SNEGSKA (reference sequence). Trimming cost V 4 bases and J 0 bases, with 16 bases left between them. CDR3 length equals 16 residues. CDR3 protein: CSAIPFVACSYNEQFF. Here the CDR3 DNA reads TGCAGTGCTATCCCCTTCGTAGCGTGCTCCTACAATGAGCAGTTCTTC.

This clonotype was detected ten times or more. The chain combines TRBV27 with TRBJ1-6, with D possibly TRBD1 on 6 matching bases. V was cut by 4 bases and J by 4 bases, with 14 bases left in between. Per germline, CDR1 MNHEY and CDR2 SMNVEV (reference sequence). This CDR3 has 16 amino acids. CDR3 DNA sequence: TGTGCCAGCAGTTCCAGAAACAGGGTTTATAATTCACCCCTCCACTTT. Protein: CASSSRNRVYNSPLHF.

This clonotype was observed at least ten times. The J gene is TRBJ2-7, the V gene TRBV6-1; TRBD2 is a possible D gene (6 bases). CDR1 MNHNS and CDR2 SASEGT come from the germline V gene. V was clipped by 7 bases and J by 0 bases, with 19 bases between them. The CDR3 runs to 16 residues. This CDR3 is CASTGRTGAGSYEQYF. In nucleotides, the CDR3 is TGTGCCAGCACCGGAAGGACGGGAGCGGGCTCCTACGAGCAGTACTTC.

This clonotype has only a few counts. Written as DNA, the CDR3 is TGTGCCAGCAGCCAAGGGTTGGCGAGGGAAGAGACCCAGTACTTC. It is translated as CASSQGLAREETQYF. The chain is built from TRBV3-1 and TRBJ2-5; D is perhaps TRBD2 (5 bases). CDR1 LGHDT and CDR2 YNNKEL come from the germline V gene (reference sequence). The CDR3 spans 15 residues. Trimming stripped 1 base from V and 3 bases from J, with 12 bases between.

By its share, this clonotype is medium-sized. The CDR3 nucleotides read TGTGCCAGCAGGCTAGGGGGGGTTTCACCCCTCCACTTT. It yields the protein CASRLGGVSPLHF. The chain uses TRBV12-3 or TRBV12-4 and TRBJ1-6; tentative D call: TRBD1 (6 bases). This CDR3 is built from 13 residues. With 6 bases removed from V and 9 bases from J, the gap between germline ends came to 12 bases.

This clonotype occurred many times. The chain joins TRBV5-1 to TRBJ1-1; possible D gene TRBD1, 5 bases. The V gene's germline CDR1 is SGHRS and CDR2 YFSETQ. Trimming left V 4 bases short and J 1 base short, with 14 bases between. This CDR3 has 15 residues. CDR3 bases: TGCGCCAGCAGCCCCGGAGGGGCTCAGAACACTGAAGCTTTCTTT. Its protein is CASSPGGAQNTEAFF.

This clonotype was counted many times. The gene calls are TRBV15 and TRBJ1-3, with D hard to call. This CDR3 contains 15 residues. Trimming removed 0 bases from V and 2 bases from J, with 8 bases in between. The germline gives CDR1 LNHNV, CDR2 YYDKDF (reference sequence). CDR3 loop: CATSRDRAAGNTIYF. In DNA, the CDR3 is TGTGCCACCAGCAGAGATCGGGCTGCTGGAAACACCATATATTTT.

This clonotype was counted ten times or more. This clone may be a read error of a much larger clone one base away. This rearrangement joins TRBV12-3 or TRBV12-4 to TRBJ1-2, with 11 nucleotides matching TRBD1. This CDR3 contains 13 residues. The CDR3 here is CTSSVGQGDGYTF. Written as DNA, the CDR3 is TGTACCAGCAGTGTGGGACAGGGGGATGGCTACACCTTC.

Details on this clonotype: One junction end does not reproduce the germline sequence, and a read error may be involved. This sequence joins TRBV19 and TRBJ2-7, with 12 bases lining up with TRBD2. The germline CDR1 and CDR2 sequences are LNHDA and SQIVND (reference sequence). The length of the CDR3 is 16 residues. The CDR3 reads CASSSNGLAGSFEQYF. CDR3 DNA sequence: TGTGCCAGTAGTTCCAATGGACTAGCGGGATCCTTCGAGCAGTACTTC. The whole variable domain, remainder taken from reference TRBV19 and TRBJ2-7, is DGGITQSPKYLFRKEGQNVTLSCEQNLNHDAMYWYRQDPGQGLRLIYYSQIVNDFQKGDIAEGYSVSREKKESFPLTVTSAQKNPTAFYLCASSSNGLAGSFEQYFGPGTRLTVT.

This clonotype showed up many times. CDR3 region: CSATGLAGNNEQFF. In DNA form, the CDR3 reads TGCAGTGCTACAGGACTAGCGGGGAACAATGAGCAGTTCTTC. The rearrangement uses TRBV20-1 and TRBJ2-1, with TRBD2 matching over 12 bases. J lost 5 bases, V lost 4 bases, and 3 bases had no gene match. Germline CDR1 DFQATT, CDR2 SNEGSKA (reference sequence). CDR3 length: 14 residues.

This clonotype was detected ten times or more. This chain uses TRBV18 with TRBJ1-4, with D unresolved. In germline, CDR1 is KGHSH, CDR2 LQKENI. There are 15 residues in the CDR3. V shed 0 bases and J shed 8 bases, with 13 bases lying between them. CDR3 region: CASSPPLPNEEKLFF. CDR3 DNA: TGTGCCAGCTCACCACCATTGCCGAATGAGGAAAAACTGTTTTTT.

Comment on this clonotype: A far larger clone lies a single base away; this is likely a read error. V is TRBV6-4 and J is TRBJ2-7, with D hard to call. The V and J ends lost 7 bases and 2 bases respectively, with 12 bases between them. Germline V gene sequence: CDR1 MRHNA, CDR2 SNTAGT. CDR3 length: 13 amino acids. The CDR3 DNA reads as TGTGCCAGCATTGTCAGATCCCCCTACGAGCAGTACTTC. It yields the protein CASIVRSPYEQYF.

In this sample, this clonotype turned up a few times. CDR3 loop: CASSYEGSYYEQYF. CDR3 nucleotide sequence: TGTGCCAGCAGTTACGAGGGCAGCTACTACGAGCAGTACTTC. The V gene is TRBV6-2 or TRBV6-3, the J gene TRBJ2-7, with a tentative D call TRBD2 (5 bases). Trimming took off 2 bases at V and 3 bases at J, with 11 bases between the two ends. The CDR3 covers 14 residues. Germline V gene data show CDR1 as MNHEY and CDR2 as SVGEGT.

This clonotype was picked up many times. The genes are TRBV13 and TRBJ1-1; a weak D match, TRBD1 (6 bases). Germline V lookup: CDR1 PRHDT, CDR2 FYEKMQ (reference sequence). Trimming took 5 bases from V and 0 from J, leaving 10 bases between them. The CDR3 consists of 14 residues. The CDR3 sequence is CASSQGHLNTEAFF. DNA for the CDR3: TGTGCCAGCAGCCAGGGACACTTGAACACTGAAGCTTTCTTT. The full variable domain, completed using reference TRBV13 and TRBJ1-1, is AAGVIQSPRHLIKEKRETATLKCYPIPRHDTVYWYQQGPGQDPQFLISFYEKMQSDKGSIPDRFSAQQFSDYHSELNMSSLELGDSALYFCASSQGHLNTEAFFGQGTRLTVV.

There are many counts of this clonotype. This chain links TRBV4-1 with TRBJ1-6; 8 positions match TRBD1. J gave up 5 bases and V 3 bases, and 6 bases lay outside the gene matches. Germline V lookup: CDR1 MGHRA, CDR2 YSYEKL. The CDR3 has 16 amino acids. CDR3 sequence reads: CASSQLPTGDNSPLHF. DNA for the CDR3: TGCGCCAGCAGCCAGCTCCCGACAGGGGATAATTCACCCCTCCACTTT.

The gene calls are TRBV9 and TRBJ2-1, with D perhaps TRBD2 (5 bases). Trimming removed 5 bases from V and 2 bases from J, with 17 bases in between. Germline CDR1 is SGDLS and CDR2 is YYNGEE. The CDR3 spans 16 residues. Written as DNA, the CDR3 is TGTGCCAGCAGTTCCCCCGCGGGTGGGACCTACAATGAGCAGTTCTTC. It specifies CASSSPAGGTYNEQFF.

Regarding this clonotype: A junction boundary mismatches the germline segment, possibly from a read error. The chain has TRBV6-1 and TRBJ1-6, with a possible D match to TRBD1 (5 bases). CDR3 length: 14 residues. The germline CDR1 and CDR2 sequences are MNHNS and SASEGT. The CDR3 protein is CASRDDSDNLPLHF. In DNA, the CDR3 is TGTGCCAGCAGGGACGACAGCGATAATTTACCCCTCCACTTT.

This clonotype was counted ten times or more. The rearrangement uses TRBV2 and TRBJ1-6, with D uncertain. Trimming took off 10 bases at V and 2 bases at J, with 3 bases between the two ends. This CDR3 is built from 11 residues. Germline V gene data show CDR1 as SNHLY and CDR2 as FYNNEI. Here the CDR3 reads CATAYNSPLHF. The DNA for the CDR3 is TGTGCCACGGCCTATAATTCACCCCTCCACTTT.

This clonotype was observed at least ten times. The rearrangement joins TRBV20-1 to TRBJ2-5, with 7 nucleotides matching TRBD1. CDR1 and CDR2 (germline): DFQATT, SNEGSKA (reference sequence). The CDR3 sequence is 14 residues long. V was pared by 6 bases and J by 5 bases, with 12 bases of the junction left unmatched. The DNA of the CDR3 is TGCAGTGCCCTAAGGGGCCGACAGGGTGAGACCCAGTACTTC. Encoded protein: CSALRGRQGETQYF.

This clonotype was counted many times. This sequence joins TRBV10-3 and TRBJ2-1; 7 bases align to TRBD1. J lost 6 bases, V lost 7 bases, and 9 bases had no gene match. The CDR3 is 14 amino acids. The germline V gene has CDR1 ENHRY and CDR2 SYGVKD. The CDR3 DNA follows: TGTGCCATCACTACCCGACAGGGAATCAATGAGCAGTTCTTC. It specifies CAITTRQGINEQFF.